Sequencing of this T cell receptor beta chain was carried out in a study of chronic HIV infection and antiretroviral therapy (dated by TCRdb to between 2015 and 2016). CDR1 and CDR2, looked up from the germline V gene (reference sequence), are LNHNV and YYDKDF. Trimming accounts for 2 bases at V and 3 bases at J, while the number of junction bases matched to no gene is 10. Its CDR3 holds 17 amino acids, cysteine through phenylalanine. The DNA shown is the 51-base CDR3, in frame from base 1. The library was obtained by 5' RACE. TCRdb records Illumina MiSeq as the sequencer. TCRdb reanalyzed the raw reads on its own, using fastp at Q25 for trimming and MiXCR for clone calling, and kept in-frame beta chains. Rows with one shared CDR3 protein collapse into an entry with the most common genes and DNA. This sample comprises about 31,000 distinct CDR3 sequences, more than 7.5% of them detected only once. The top ten hold under 3% of the sample.

This clonotype was counted a few times. Its binding antigen is unknown. Within one base of it there is no much larger clone, and no base qualities were kept. The specimen was peripheral blood. This clonotype was sampled from an adult who had HIV and had not received antiretroviral therapy, or was an uninfected healthy control (not recorded which). The chain uses TRBV15 and TRBJ2-5, with 9 middle bases fitting TRBD2. The CDR3 is CATSRPSGEVWEETQYF. In nucleotide form, the sequence is TGTGCCACCAGCAGACCTAGCGGGGAAGTATGGGAAGAGACCCAGTACTTC.